This T cell receptor beta chain was obtained from a study of T cells expressing NK-cell markers. Across the whole study: Each TCR beta repertoire originated in sorted T cells that were CD3+CD56+NKG2C+, CD3+CD56+NKG2C- or CD3+CD56-NKG2C+. Study-wide results and caveats: For 5 to 7 donors, the dominant NKG2C+ clonotypes made up about 1.0-7.0% of their CD8+ T cells.

After re-calling the 5' RACE reads, TCRdb lists one entry per CDR3 protein, DNA absent. This listing includes some 140,000 distinct CDR3 sequences. Worth noting for this clonotype: The antigen is undetermined.

This CDR3 is built from 13 residues. Germline V gene data show CDR1 as SGHAT and CDR2 as FQNNGV. The TCR comes from a woman in her 50s in good health. The chain couples TRBV11-2 to TRBJ2-2. Sequencing used blood T cells: a sorted CD56 or NKG2C T cell subset, CD4+ or CD8+ T cells, or bulk PBMC T cells (not recorded which). Here the CDR3 reads CASSLTNTGELFF.